The clone carrying this TCR beta chain was detected once. What it binds is not known. This record belongs to a study of cytomegalovirus exposure and HLA in healthy donors. General study results and limits: In a later analysis, several top co-occurrence clusters appeared linked to parvovirus B19, influenza, CMV and Epstein-Barr virus. The later analysis indicated that the majority of CMV-associated TCR beta chains appeared HLA-restricted. Confirmation in vitro established that three CMV-associated chains were specific for CMV antigens.

With 60 Vbeta and 13 Jbeta primers, the PCR was carried out. How the authors handled the data: Approximately 72 million unique TCR beta chains, some 10 million of them shared, were counted by a later analysis. Some clones are missing from TCRdb's copy, which holds only in-frame ones; the method was immunoSEQ multiplex PCR. The D gene and trimming were derived from the DNA, and the V and J assignments and clone size from that table. In the table there are 50,000 to 80,000 clones, over 70% of which are singletons. The sequenced material came from PBMCs. The sequence came from a male donor in good health and CMV-seropositive.

The CDR3 sequence: CASSPPTELEQFF. CDR3 DNA sequence: TGTGCCAGCAGCCCACCGACAGAGCTTGAGCAGTTCTTC. The chain is built from TRBV7-9 and TRBJ2-1; TRBD1 is a possible D gene (5 bases). The V end lost 5 bases, the J end lost 9 bases, and 14 bases lay between the germline ends. There are 13 residues in the CDR3. Germline CDR1 is SEHNR and CDR2 is FQNEAQ (reference sequence).